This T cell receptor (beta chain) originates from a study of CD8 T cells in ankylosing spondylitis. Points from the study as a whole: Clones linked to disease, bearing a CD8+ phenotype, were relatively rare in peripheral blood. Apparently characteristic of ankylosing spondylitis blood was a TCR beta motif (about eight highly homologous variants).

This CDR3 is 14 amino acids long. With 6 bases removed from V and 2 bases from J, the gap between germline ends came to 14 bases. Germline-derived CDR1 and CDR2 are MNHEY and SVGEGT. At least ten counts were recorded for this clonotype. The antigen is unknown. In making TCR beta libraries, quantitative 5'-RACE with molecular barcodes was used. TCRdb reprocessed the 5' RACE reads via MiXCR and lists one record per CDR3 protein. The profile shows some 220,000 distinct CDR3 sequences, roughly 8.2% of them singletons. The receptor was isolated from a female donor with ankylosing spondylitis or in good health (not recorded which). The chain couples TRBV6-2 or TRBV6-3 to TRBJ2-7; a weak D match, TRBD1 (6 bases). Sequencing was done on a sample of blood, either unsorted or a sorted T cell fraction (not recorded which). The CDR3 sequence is CASRGAGATYEQYF. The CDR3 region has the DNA TGTGCCAGCAGGGGGGCAGGGGCAACCTACGAGCAGTACTTC.